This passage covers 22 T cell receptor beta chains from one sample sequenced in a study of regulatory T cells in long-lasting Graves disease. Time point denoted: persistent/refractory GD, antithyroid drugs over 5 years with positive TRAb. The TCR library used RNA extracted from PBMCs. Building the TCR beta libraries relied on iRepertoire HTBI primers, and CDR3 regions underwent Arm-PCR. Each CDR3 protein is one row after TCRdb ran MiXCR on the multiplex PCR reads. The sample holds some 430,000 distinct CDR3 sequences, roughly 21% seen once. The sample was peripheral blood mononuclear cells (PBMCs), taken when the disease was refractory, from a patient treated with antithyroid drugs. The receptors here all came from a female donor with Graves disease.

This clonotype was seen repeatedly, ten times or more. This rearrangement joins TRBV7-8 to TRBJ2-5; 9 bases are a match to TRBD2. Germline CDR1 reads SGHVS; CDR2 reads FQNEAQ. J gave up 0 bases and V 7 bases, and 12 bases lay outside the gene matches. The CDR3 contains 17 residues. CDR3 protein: CASTKNSLAGNQETQYF. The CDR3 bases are TGTGCCAGCACCAAAAATAGTCTAGCGGGGAACCAAGAGACCCAGTACTTC.

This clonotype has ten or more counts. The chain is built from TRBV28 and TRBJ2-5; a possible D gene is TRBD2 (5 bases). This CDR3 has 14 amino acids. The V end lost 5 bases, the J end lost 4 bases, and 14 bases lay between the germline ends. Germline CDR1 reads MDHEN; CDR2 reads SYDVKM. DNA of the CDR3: TGTGCCAGCAGTATCTCCGGGAAGAGAGAGACCCAGTACTTC. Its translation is CASSISGKRETQYF.

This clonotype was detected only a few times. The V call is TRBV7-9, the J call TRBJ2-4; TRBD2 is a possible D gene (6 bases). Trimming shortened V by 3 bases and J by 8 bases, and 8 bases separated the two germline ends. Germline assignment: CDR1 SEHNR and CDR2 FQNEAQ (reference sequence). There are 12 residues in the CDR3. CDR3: CASSLGGHIQYF. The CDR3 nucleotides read TGTGCCAGCAGCTTGGGGGGACACATTCAGTACTTC.

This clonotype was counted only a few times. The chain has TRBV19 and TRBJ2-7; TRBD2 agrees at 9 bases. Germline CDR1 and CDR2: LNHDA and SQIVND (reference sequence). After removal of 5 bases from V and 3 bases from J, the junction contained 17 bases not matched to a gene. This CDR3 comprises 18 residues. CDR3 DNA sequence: TGTGCCAGTAGTTTCACCCCAGCGGGAGGCTTAGGGGACTACGAGCAGTACTTC. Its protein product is CASSFTPAGGLGDYEQYF.

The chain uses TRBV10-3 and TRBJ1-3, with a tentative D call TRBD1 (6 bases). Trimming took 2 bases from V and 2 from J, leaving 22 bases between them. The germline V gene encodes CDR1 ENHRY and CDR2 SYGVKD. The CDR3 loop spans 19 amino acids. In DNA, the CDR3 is TGTGCCATCAGTGAGAGAAATCAGGGGCAGCCTCCTCCTGGAAACACCATATATTTT. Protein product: CAISERNQGQPPPGNTIYF.

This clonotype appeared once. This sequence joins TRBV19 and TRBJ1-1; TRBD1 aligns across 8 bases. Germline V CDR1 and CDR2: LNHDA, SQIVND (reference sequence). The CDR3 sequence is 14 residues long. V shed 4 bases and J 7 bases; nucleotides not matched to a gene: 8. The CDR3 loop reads CASSKTTGVFEAFF. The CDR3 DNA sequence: TGTGCCAGTAGTAAAACGACAGGGGTGTTTGAAGCTTTCTTT.

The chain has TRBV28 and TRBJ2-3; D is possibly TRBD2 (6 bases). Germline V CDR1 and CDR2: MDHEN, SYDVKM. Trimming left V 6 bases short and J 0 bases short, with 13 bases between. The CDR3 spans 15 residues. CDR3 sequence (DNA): TGTGCCAGCAGGTCTTTAGCGGCAAGCACAGATACGCAGTATTTT. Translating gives CASRSLAASTDTQYF.

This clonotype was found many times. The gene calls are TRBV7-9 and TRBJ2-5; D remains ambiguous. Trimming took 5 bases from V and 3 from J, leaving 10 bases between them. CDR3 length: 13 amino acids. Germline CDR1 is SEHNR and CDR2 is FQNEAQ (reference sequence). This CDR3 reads CASSQEYEETQYF. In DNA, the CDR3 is TGTGCCAGCAGCCAGGAGTATGAAGAGACCCAGTACTTC.

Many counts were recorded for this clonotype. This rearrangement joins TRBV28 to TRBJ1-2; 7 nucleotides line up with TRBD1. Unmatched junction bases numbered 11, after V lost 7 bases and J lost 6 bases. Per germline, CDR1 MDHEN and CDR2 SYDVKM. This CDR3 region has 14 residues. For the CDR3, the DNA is TGTGCCAGCACCCGCCCCGACAGGGTGGATGGCTACACCTTC. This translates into CASTRPDRVDGYTF.

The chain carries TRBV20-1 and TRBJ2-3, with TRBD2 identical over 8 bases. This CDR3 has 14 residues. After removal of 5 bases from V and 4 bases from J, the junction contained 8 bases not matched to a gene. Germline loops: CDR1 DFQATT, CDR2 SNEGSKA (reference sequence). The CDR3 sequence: CSAPEREYADTQYF. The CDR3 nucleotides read TGCAGTGCTCCTGAGCGGGAGTATGCAGATACGCAGTATTTT.

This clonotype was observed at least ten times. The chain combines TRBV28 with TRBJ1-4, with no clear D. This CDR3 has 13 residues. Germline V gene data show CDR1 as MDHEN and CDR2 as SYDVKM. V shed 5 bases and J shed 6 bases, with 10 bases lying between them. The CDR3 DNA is TGTGCCAGCAGTCCCGCTGGGTATGAAAAACTGTTTTTT. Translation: CASSPAGYEKLFF. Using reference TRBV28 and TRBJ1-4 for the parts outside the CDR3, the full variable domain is DVKVTQSSRYLVKRTGEKVFLECVQDMDHENMFWYRQDPGLGLRLIYFSYDVKMKEKGDIPEGYSVSREKKERFSLILESASTNQTSMYLCASSPAGYEKLFFGSGTQLSVL.

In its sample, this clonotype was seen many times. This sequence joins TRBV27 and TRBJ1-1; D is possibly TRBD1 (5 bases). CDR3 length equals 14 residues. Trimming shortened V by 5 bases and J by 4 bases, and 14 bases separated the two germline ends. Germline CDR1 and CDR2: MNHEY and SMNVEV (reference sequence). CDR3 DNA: TGTGCCAGCAGTAGAACAGGTTCTGGCACTGAAGCTTTCTTT. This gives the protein CASSRTGSGTEAFF.

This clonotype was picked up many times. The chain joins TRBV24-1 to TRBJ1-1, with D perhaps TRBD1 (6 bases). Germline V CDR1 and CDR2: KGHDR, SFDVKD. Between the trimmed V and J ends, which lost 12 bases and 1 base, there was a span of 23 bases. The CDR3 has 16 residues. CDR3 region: CAVPQGQFLRNTEAFF. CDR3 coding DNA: TGTGCCGTCCCCCAGGGGCAGTTTTTAAGGAACACTGAAGCTTTCTTT.

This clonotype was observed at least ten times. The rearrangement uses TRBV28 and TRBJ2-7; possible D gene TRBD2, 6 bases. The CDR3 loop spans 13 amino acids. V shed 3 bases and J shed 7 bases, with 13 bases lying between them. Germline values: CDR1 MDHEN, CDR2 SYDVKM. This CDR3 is CASSLMGGTEQYF. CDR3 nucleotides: TGTGCCAGCAGTTTGATGGGGGGAACGGAGCAGTACTTC.

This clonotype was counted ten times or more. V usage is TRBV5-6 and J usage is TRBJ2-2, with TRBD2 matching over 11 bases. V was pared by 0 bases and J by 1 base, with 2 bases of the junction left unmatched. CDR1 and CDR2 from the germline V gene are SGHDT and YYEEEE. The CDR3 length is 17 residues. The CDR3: CASSLGGTSGNTGELFF. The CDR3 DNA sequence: TGTGCCAGCAGCTTGGGCGGGACTAGCGGGAACACCGGGGAGCTGTTTTTT.

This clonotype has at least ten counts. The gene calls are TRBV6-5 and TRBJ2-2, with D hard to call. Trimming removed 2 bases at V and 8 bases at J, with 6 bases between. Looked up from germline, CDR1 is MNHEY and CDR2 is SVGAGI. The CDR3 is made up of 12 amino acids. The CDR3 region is CASSYGRGELFF. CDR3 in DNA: TGTGCCAGCAGTTACGGAAGAGGGGAGCTGTTTTTT.

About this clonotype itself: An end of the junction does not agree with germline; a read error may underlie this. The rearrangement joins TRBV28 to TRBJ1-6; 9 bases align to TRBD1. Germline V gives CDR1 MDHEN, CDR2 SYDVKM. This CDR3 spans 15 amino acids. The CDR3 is CTSSLLQGAGSPLHF. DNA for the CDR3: TGTACCAGCAGTTTATTACAGGGGGCAGGCTCACCCCTCCACTTT.

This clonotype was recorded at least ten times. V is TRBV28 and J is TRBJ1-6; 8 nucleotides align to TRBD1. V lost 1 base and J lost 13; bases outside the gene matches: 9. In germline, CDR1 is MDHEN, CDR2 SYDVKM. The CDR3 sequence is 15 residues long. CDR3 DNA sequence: TGTGCCAGCAGTTTATCAAGGCAGGGGGCTTCGCCCCTCCACTTT. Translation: CASSLSRQGASPLHF. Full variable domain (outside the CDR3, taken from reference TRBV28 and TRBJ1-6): DVKVTQSSRYLVKRTGEKVFLECVQDMDHENMFWYRQDPGLGLRLIYFSYDVKMKEKGDIPEGYSVSREKKERFSLILESASTNQTSMYLCASSLSRQGASPLHFGNGTRLTVT.

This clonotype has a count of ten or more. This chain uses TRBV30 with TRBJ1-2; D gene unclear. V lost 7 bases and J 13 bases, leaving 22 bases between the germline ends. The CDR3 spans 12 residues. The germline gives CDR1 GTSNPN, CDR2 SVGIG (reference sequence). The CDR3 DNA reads TGTGCCTTCTCCCCTGACGTGTACTCCTTCACCTTC. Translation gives CAFSPDVYSFTF.

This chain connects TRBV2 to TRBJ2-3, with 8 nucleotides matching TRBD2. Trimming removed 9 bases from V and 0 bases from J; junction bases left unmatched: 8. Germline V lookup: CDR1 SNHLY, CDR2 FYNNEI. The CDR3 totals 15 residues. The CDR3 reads CASGRAGGSTDTQYF. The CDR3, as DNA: TGTGCCAGTGGACGGGCGGGGGGCAGCACAGATACGCAGTATTTT. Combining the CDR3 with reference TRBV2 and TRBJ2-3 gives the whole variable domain EPEVTQTPSHQVTQMGQEVILRCVPISNHLYFYWYRQILGQKVEFLVSFYNNEISEKSEIFDDQFSVERPDGSNFTLKIRSTKLEDSAMYFCASGRAGGSTDTQYFGPGTRLTVL.

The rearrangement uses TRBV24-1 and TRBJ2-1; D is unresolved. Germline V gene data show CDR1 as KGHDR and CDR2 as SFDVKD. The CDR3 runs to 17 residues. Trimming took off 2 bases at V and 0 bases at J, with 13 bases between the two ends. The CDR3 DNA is TGTGCCACCAGTGATTCTTACAGCTCAGACTCCTACAATGAGCAGTTCTTC. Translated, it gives CATSDSYSSDSYNEQFF.

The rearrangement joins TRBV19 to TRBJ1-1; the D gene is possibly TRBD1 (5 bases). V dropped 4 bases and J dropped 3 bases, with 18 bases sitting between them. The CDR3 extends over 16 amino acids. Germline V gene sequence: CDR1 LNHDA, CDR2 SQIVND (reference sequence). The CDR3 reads CASSTYSGLGDTEAFF. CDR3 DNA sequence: TGTGCCAGTAGTACCTACAGTGGCCTAGGGGACACTGAAGCTTTCTTT. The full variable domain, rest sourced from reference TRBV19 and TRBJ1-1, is DGGITQSPKYLFRKEGQNVTLSCEQNLNHDAMYWYRQDPGQGLRLIYYSQIVNDFQKGDIAEGYSVSREKKESFPLTVTSAQKNPTAFYLCASSTYSGLGDTEAFFGQGTRLTVV.